The text below deals with one T cell receptor (beta chain). Its antigen is not identified. Sequenced by immunoSEQ multiplex PCR; TCRdb stores in-frame clones only, minus some. Altogether thousands of clones are present, more than 60% being singletons, with the ten largest covering less than 7%. The data stem from a study of immune evolution from preneoplasia to lung adenocarcinoma. Study-wide findings and caveats: Later-stage lesions seemingly showed higher T cell density and diversity than normal lung. Top clone frequencies peaked in normal lung, apparently declining through invasive adenocarcinoma.

J lost 4 bases, V lost 0 bases, and 5 bases had no gene match. Germline lookup yields CDR1 SGDLS and CDR2 YYNGEE. The CDR3 is 15 residues long. Each case's diagnosis was confirmed by two pathologists on H&E. After pathologic assessment, macro-dissection selected premalignant or tumor cells for extraction. The V gene is TRBV9, the J gene TRBJ2-7, with 9 bases fitting TRBD1. Material for sequencing was FFPE minimally invasive lung adenocarcinoma tissue. This clonotype originated in a person aged 50-69 years with lung adenocarcinoma. The CDR3 spells CASSVAGTGMYEQYF. Written as DNA, the CDR3 is TGTGCCAGCAGCGTAGCCGGGACAGGGATGTACGAGCAGTACTTC.